This is a list of T cell receptor beta chains from one sample in a study of T cell responses to AZD1222 COVID-19 vaccine. The assay was immunoSEQ multiplex PCR, and TCRdb's table has in-frame clones only and misses some. The profile shows about 140,000 clones, roughly 92% of them singletons. Sequencing used peripheral blood, obtained 28 days after the second AZD1222 dose. The receptors come from an adult who received the AZD1222 COVID-19 vaccine. CDR3s include the opening cysteine and the closing phenylalanine or tryptophan. Each record gives: CDR3 length, D gene, clone size, J gene, V gene, CDR3 protein, CDR3 DNA. The D gene is left open where the match is weak. Expanded clones are given a class, and other clones once, few, many or no size at all.

15 TRBD2 NA TRBJ2-1 TRBV7-7 CASSFGTSGRNEQFF TGTGCCAGCAGCTTTGGGACTAGCGGGAGGAATGAGCAGTTCTTC
14 NA NA TRBJ1-6 TRBV15 CATSRDVGRAPLHF TGTGCCACCAGCAGAGATGTAGGGAGGGCTCCCCTCCACTTT
15 TRBD1 NA TRBJ1-4 TRBV18 CASSPTTGGGEKLFF TGTGCCAGCTCACCAACGACAGGGGGCGGCGAAAAACTGTTTTTT
14 NA NA TRBJ2-3 TRBV15 CATSRGGSTDTQYF TGTGCCACCAGCAGGGGAGGCAGCACAGATACGCAGTATTTT
15 NA once TRBJ1-1 TRBV5-6 CASSLRRSVNTEAFF TGTGCCAGCAGCTTGAGGCGGTCAGTGAACACTGAAGCTTTCTTT
14 NA NA TRBJ1-2 TRBV6-5 CASSYQTADYGYTF TGTGCCAGCAGTTACCAGACAGCCGACTATGGCTACACCTTC
16 NA NA TRBJ1-2 TRBV2 CASSNLDSPAGQGYTF TGTGCCAGCAGTAACCTGGACAGTCCCGCCGGGCAAGGCTACACCTTC
14 NA NA TRBJ1-2 TRBV7-9 CASSSERRAYGYTF TGTGCCAGCAGCTCTGAGAGGAGGGCCTATGGCTACACCTTC
15 TRBD1 NA TRBJ1-5 TRBV5-6 CASSSRTGPNQPQHF TGTGCCAGCAGCAGCCGGACAGGGCCCAATCAGCCCCAGCATTTT
13 NA NA TRBJ1-1 TRBV11-2 CASSPRGGRSAFF TGTGCCAGCAGCCCCCGGGGCGGAAGGTCGGCTTTCTTT
15 TRBD2 NA TRBJ2-1 TRBV2 CASSPAGTTLNEQFF TGTGCCAGCAGTCCAGCGGGGACCACCTTGAATGAGCAGTTCTTC
12 NA NA TRBJ1-2 TRBV9 CASTRSDYGYTF TGTGCCAGCACCCGTTCGGACTATGGCTACACCTTC
14 TRBD1 NA TRBJ1-2 TRBV28 CASSYVSGQGGYTF TGTGCCAGCAGTTATGTTTCGGGACAGGGCGGCTACACCTTC
12 NA NA TRBJ2-3 TRBV28 CASSASDLSTHF TGTGCCAGCAGCGCCTCTGATCTCTCAACGCATTTT
15 NA NA TRBJ1-5 TRBV6-5 CASGGGPTLTTPQHF TGTGCCAGCGGGGGGGGACCAACTTTGACAACGCCCCAGCATTTT
15 NA NA TRBJ2-7 TRBV28 CASTSWGERSYEQYF TGTGCCAGCACCTCGTGGGGAGAGCGGTCCTACGAGCAGTACTTC
17 TRBD1 NA TRBJ2-1 TRBV7-8 CASSLFSDRGAYNEQFF TGTGCCAGCAGCTTATTCAGCGACAGGGGAGCCTACAATGAGCAGTTCTTC
13 NA NA TRBJ1-5 TRBV20-1 CSASWTGNQPQHF TGCAGTGCTAGTTGGACAGGCAATCAGCCCCAGCATTTT
15 TRBD1 NA TRBJ1-2 TRBV5-1 CASSETGASNYGYTF TGCGCCAGCAGTGAAACAGGGGCCTCTAACTATGGCTACACCTTC
16 TRBD1 NA TRBJ1-5 TRBV6-1 CASSEGGTVRAGAQHF TGTGCCAGCAGTGAAGGGGGGACAGTCCGAGCAGGGGCCCAGCATTTT
15 NA NA TRBJ1-5 TRBV28 CASTLREGGHQPQHF TGTGCCAGCACCCTCAGGGAGGGGGGCCATCAGCCCCAGCATTTT
14 TRBD1 NA TRBJ2-7 TRBV5-1 CASSLGTGPGEQYF TGCGCCAGCAGCTTAGGGACAGGGCCAGGCGAGCAGTACTTC
16 NA NA TRBJ1-6 TRBV19 CASSISPGVSESPLHF TGTGCCAGTAGTATAAGCCCGGGGGTTTCGGAATCACCCCTCCACTTT
12 NA NA TRBJ1-5 TRBV2 CASSQGNQPQHF TGTGCCAGCAGTCAGGGAAATCAGCCCCAGCATTTT
17 TRBD1 NA TRBJ2-7 TRBV14 CASSHPTDRGRPYEQYF TGTGCCAGCAGCCACCCAACCGACAGGGGACGACCCTACGAGCAGTACTTC
14 NA once TRBJ2-7 TRBV18 CATLSGELPYEQYF TGTGCCACCCTGAGTGGAGAATTGCCCTACGAGCAGTACTTC
15 TRBD2 NA TRBJ2-7 TRBV4-2 CASSQDLAGAYEQYF TGTGCCAGCAGCCAAGATTTGGCGGGAGCCTACGAGCAGTACTTC
16 NA once TRBJ1-1 TRBV7-2 CASSLGTEGLDTEAFF TGTGCCAGCAGCTTAGGGACAGAGGGTTTGGACACTGAAGCTTTCTTT
16 TRBD2 NA TRBJ2-7 TRBV6-1 CASSEQGLAGVYEQYF TGTGCCAGCAGTGAACAGGGGCTAGCGGGAGTCTACGAGCAGTACTTC
15 NA NA TRBJ1-1 TRBV7-9 CASSFSAGGVTEAFF TGTGCCAGCAGTTTTAGTGCCGGGGGAGTCACTGAAGCTTTCTTT
14 NA NA TRBJ2-7 TRBV28 CASSNPGVGYEQYF TGTGCCAGCAGCAACCCGGGAGTGGGCTACGAGCAGTACTTC
15 NA NA TRBJ1-2 TRBV5-1 CASSLSYLTFYGYTF TGCGCCAGCAGCCTCAGTTACCTCACCTTCTATGGCTACACCTTC
16 TRBD1 NA TRBJ1-5 TRBV18 CASSGTGSYSNQPQHF TGTGCCAGCTCAGGGACAGGAAGCTATAGCAATCAGCCCCAGCATTTT
13 NA NA TRBJ1-1 TRBV19 CASTPEVNTEAFF TGTGCCAGTACCCCTGAGGTGAACACTGAAGCTTTCTTT
16 TRBD1 NA TRBJ1-1 TRBV4-2 CASSQSGTGGLDEAFF TGTGCCAGCAGCCAGTCCGGGACAGGCGGACTGGATGAAGCTTTCTTT
14 TRBD2 NA TRBJ2-1 TRBV6-5 CASSYASGYNEQFF TGTGCCAGCAGTTACGCTAGCGGATACAATGAGCAGTTCTTC
14 NA NA TRBJ2-1 TRBV7-2 CASSFKGIYNEQFF TGTGCCAGCAGCTTTAAAGGAATCTACAATGAGCAGTTCTTC